This TCR beta chain derives from a study of OX40 agonist ivuxolimab in advanced cancers. Measured with immunoSEQ multiplex PCR; TCRdb has only the in-frame clones, and not every one. The data hold some 100,000 clones, with roughly 94% observed a single time. This CDR3 has 18 amino acids. V was pared by 3 bases and J by 7 bases, with 20 bases of the junction left unmatched. This clonotype was sampled from an adult with an advanced solid tumor such as melanoma, head and neck, liver or kidney cancer. The sequencing used CD4+ or CD8+ T cells sorted from blood, collected in a trial of the OX40 agonist ivuxolimab. This chain links TRBV23-1 with TRBJ2-5; 7 bases align to TRBD2. TRBV23-1 is flagged as an ORF with uncertain function. CDR3 protein: CASSHLTGGGRNQGTQYF. For the CDR3, the DNA is TGCGCCAGCAGTCATCTTACGGGGGGAGGGCGTAATCAGGGGACCCAGTACTTC.